The sequence of this TCR beta chain was determined in a study of cytomegalovirus exposure and HLA in healthy donors (dated by TCRdb to the late 2010s). Broadly, across the study: An earlier analysis of roughly 500 of the donors reported 276 Gb of sequence data and 100 million to 140 million unique TCR beta sequences from roughly 200 million T cells. Roughly 300 gigabases of sequencing data and some 85 million unique TCR sequences were included in an early release covering about 700 HLA-typed donors. Of the approximately 400 genotyped donors, approximately 80% fell in the genetic ancestry cluster associated with self-reported Caucasian donors. The study aimed to test whether cataloging public T cell receptors could reveal signatures of past pathogen exposure. The study used immunosequencing to profile the T cell repertoires of more than 650 subjects and linked those repertoires to cytomegalovirus serostatus. Along with the roughly 700-subject first cohort, a separate validation cohort of around 120 different subjects was used. To predict cytomegalovirus infection status, the study brought together high-throughput TCR immunosequencing, statistical association of individual TCRs with disease status, and machine learning. To study patterns of TCR occurrence, a later analysis re-analyzed previously published TCR beta repertoires from 700 or so donors and added high-resolution HLA genotyping. Rather than using new phenotypic data, the later analysis identified candidate immune exposures from TCR beta sequences and from how often those sequences occurred across donors. In an earlier analysis of several hundred of the donors, high-throughput TCR beta sequencing was used to judge whether each TCR beta V gene segment behaved as functional or pseudogenic. Donor age, sex, ethnicity and CMV serostatus were compiled alongside the repertoire data. A later genetic analysis took genome-wide SNP genotypes for about 55% of the 666 donors and used that subset as a discovery cohort. All discovery cohort repertoires had been generated on a single sequencing platform. HLA typing covered class I and class II loci at four-digit resolution. The number of donors typed differed by locus, with roughly 629-640 for A, B, C, DRB1 and DQB1, 522 for DQA1, over 600 for DPA1, and some 470 for DPB1. Roughly 5 DR-DQ haplotypes were handled as single units for association and clustering, since linkage in the cohort was strong. Across some 400 genotyped donors of the cohort, an average of approximately 240,000 unique TCR beta nucleotide sequences per donor were sequenced, and roughly 18% of those sequences were non-productive. What the research found in general, with its limitations: When HLA alleles, especially DR and DQ, strongly co-occurred, TCR associations were difficult to assign to individual alleles. In a later analysis, TCR association rates were found to vary across HLA loci, with the most associated TCRs seen for DRB1 alleles and the fewest for HLA-C alleles. An earlier analysis of several hundred of the donors showed that most TCR beta V segments appeared in productive rearrangements either about 87% or about 30% of the time, which broadly matched IMGT annotations. A further reported finding was that TCR beta sequences accurately predicted the HLA-A and HLA-B alleles for most subjects in the first cohort. Most TCR sequences were seen in very few donors, while some public TCRs were found in many individuals. A cluster of highly shared sequence variants was judged likely to be a technical artifact of the sequencing pipeline. A later genetic analysis reported fewer N-insertions in productive TCRs among donors in an Asian-associated ancestry cluster than the roughly 620-donor mean. At a false discovery rate of 0.05, a later analysis linked 15,000 to 20,000 TCR beta sequences to specific HLA alleles. The 87-base-pair reads could not distinguish some IMGT-functional V segments, including TRBV6-2 and TRBV6-3, so those segments were excluded. Linkage disequilibrium might explain the correlated functional status among segregating V segments, but an unknown experimental factor could not be excluded. The cohort was sequenced for TCR beta chains only, and without alpha or paired-chain data the features that could be detected were limited. A total of some 180 TCR beta chains were listed by the study as associated with cytomegalovirus. According to a later analysis, most CMV-associated TCR beta chains appeared to be HLA-restricted, and the HLA associations seemed to be driven largely by CMV exposure. A later analysis reported that several top co-occurrence clusters appeared linked to parvovirus B19, influenza, CMV and Epstein-Barr virus. Because some donors lacked HLA typing at each locus, the association tests relied only on the typed subset. Three of the identified cytomegalovirus-associated TCR beta chains were confirmed in vitro to be specific for cytomegalovirus antigens. CMV serostatus was the only immune exposure information available for the cohort. The authors suggested that the approach could potentially be generalized to other disease states and immunological phenotypes. Because counts were too low, roughly 18 rarely observed V segments, including chromosome 9 orphons, were left out of the earlier analysis of 587 of the donors. Compared with equally common non-associated chains, HLA-associated TCR beta chains in a later analysis were more clonally expanded and had lower generation probabilities. Presence/absence analyses assumed roughly uniform sequencing depth across donors, an assumption that may not hold. In both the original and validation cohorts, the classifier was reported to diagnose cytomegalovirus status with high specificity and sensitivity. A later genetic analysis associated a missense DCLRE1C variant with V-gene and J-gene trimming of TCR beta chains, and an independent cohort replicated the association.

CDR1 and CDR2, per the germline V gene, are SGHDT and YYEEEE. V lost 1 base and J lost 2 bases; the stretch between them is 13 bases long. The CDR3 covers 15 residues, taking in both the cysteine and the phenylalanine. Only the CDR3 part of the read is kept: 45 bases, read in frame from the first base. In regard to this clone: This receptor's antigen is unknown. No base qualities exist here, and no much larger clone lies one base off it.

The cohort comprised some 730 healthy bone marrow donors. All cohort members were sampled while nominally healthy, although unrecorded immune exposures were likely present. The donor was CMV seronegative and belonged to the group of under 400 seronegative cohort members. Every donor gave a peripheral blood sample, and the peripheral blood mononuclear cells from that sample were used for TCR beta sequencing. Genomic DNA was extracted from the blood cell samples with the Qiagen DNeasy Blood Extraction Kit. Preparation of the library involved the immunoSEQ multiplex PCR assay. The multiplex PCR relied on a mix of 60 forward primers for TCR Vbeta segments and 13 reverse primers for TCR Jbeta segments. A multiplex PCR assay on genomic DNA amplified the CDR3 region of rearranged TCR beta genes. The Illumina HiSeq System was used to sequence the amplified TCR beta libraries as 87-base-pair reads. In the original analysis: Across the 500 to 850 repertoires, a later analysis counted some 80 million unique TCR beta chains, roughly 11 million of which were shared by at least two donors. A nearest-neighbor algorithm error-corrected the raw reads and collapsed the reads into unique sequences, merging closely related sequences to remove PCR and sequencing errors. V, D and J gene segments were assigned by aligning CDR3 sequences to IMGT reference sequences. Each retained sequence needed at least a six-nucleotide match to both a V gene segment and a J gene segment. A rearrangement counted as productive if the CDR3 had no stop codons and remained in frame with V and J, and every other rearrangement counted as non-productive. Following IMGT convention, CDR3 was defined as the stretch from the second conserved V-encoded cysteine to the conserved J-encoded phenylalanine. The earlier analysis of around 640 of the donors excluded sequences that lacked an unambiguous match to a single V gene segment. In an earlier analysis of approximately 590 of the donors, a V segment was called functional when productive rearrangements were above 56.7%, and segregating when the standard deviation between donors exceeded 5%. A statistical classification framework was built for diagnosing cytomegalovirus status from the catalog of TCR beta chain sequences. In a later analysis, V and J genes were assigned by comparing TCR nucleotide sequences against IMGT/GENE-DB human TR gene sequences. The TCRdist pipeline was used in a later analysis to assign CDR3 sequences and most-parsimonious VDJ recombination scenarios. A later analysis defined each TCR beta chain by its CDR3 amino acid sequence plus V-gene family, and excluded reads lacking a unique V-gene family. As a way to deal with suspected cross-contamination and a sequencing artifact, a later analysis dropped hundreds of nucleotide sequences that were highly shared and had low generation probability. A later analysis calculated a clonal expansion index for each public chain from normalized within-repertoire ranks of inferred template counts. Generation probabilities in a later analysis came from a VDJ recombination model fitted to out-of-frame rearrangements, and those results were checked against IGoR. In a later analysis, TCR-TCR, TCR-HLA and TCR-CMV co-occurrence was scored with hypergeometric tests, and a repertoire-size bias correction was applied to TCR pairs. To estimate false discovery rates, a later analysis permuted the HLA or CMV assignments 20 times. In a later analysis, co-occurring TCRs were grouped with DBSCAN, and TCRdist sequence similarity was added when clustering was performed within HLA-allele-positive subsets. For co-occurrence clustering, repertoires with fewer than 30,000 or more than 120,000 public chains were excluded, along with a handful of repertoires with anomalous nucleotide sharing. Here the immuneACCESS table is served through TCRdb, limited to in-frame sequences with V and J called. Missing clones are a known gap in these copies; in checked studies unresolved V genes cover under half, and the rest lacks a known reason. Clone size and V and J calls were adopted from that table, with D and trimming inferred from the DNA. The sample data list about 32,000 clones, and 80% to 90% of these were observed just once. Clones ranked in the top ten supply around 3.6% of the sample.

This receptor was identified in a woman aged 18-30 years in good health and CMV-seronegative. The sequence joins TRBV5-6 to TRBJ2-7; 5 matching bases give a weak D call of TRBD1. What was sequenced was PBMCs. In nucleotides, the sequence is TGTGCCAGCAGCTTGTTACAGGCCCGCACCTACGAGCAGTACTTC. The translation is CASSLLQARTYEQYF.